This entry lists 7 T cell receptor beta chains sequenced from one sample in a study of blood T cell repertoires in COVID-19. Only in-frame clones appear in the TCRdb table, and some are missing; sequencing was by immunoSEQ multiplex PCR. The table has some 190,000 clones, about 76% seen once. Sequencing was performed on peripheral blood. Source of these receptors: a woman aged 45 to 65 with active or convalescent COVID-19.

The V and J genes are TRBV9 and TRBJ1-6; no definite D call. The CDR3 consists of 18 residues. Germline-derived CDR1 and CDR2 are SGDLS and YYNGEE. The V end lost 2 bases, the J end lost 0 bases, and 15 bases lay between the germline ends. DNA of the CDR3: TGTGCCAGCAGCGTCATGCCAGGAGGGAGCTCCTATAATTCACCCCTCCACTTT. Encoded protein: CASSVMPGGSSYNSPLHF.

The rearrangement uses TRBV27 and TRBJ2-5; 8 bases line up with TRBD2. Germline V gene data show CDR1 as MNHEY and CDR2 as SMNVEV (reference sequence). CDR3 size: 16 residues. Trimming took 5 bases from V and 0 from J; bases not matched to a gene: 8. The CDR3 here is CASSLGLAEHQETQYF. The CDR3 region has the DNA TGTGCCAGCAGTCTTGGACTAGCAGAACACCAAGAGACCCAGTACTTC.

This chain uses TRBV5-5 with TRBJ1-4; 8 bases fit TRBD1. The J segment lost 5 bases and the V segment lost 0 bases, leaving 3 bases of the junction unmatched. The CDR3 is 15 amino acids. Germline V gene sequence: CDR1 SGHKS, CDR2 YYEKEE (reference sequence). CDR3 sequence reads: CASSLGGTGNEKLFF. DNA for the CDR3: TGTGCCAGCAGCTTGGGAGGGACAGGAAATGAAAAACTGTTTTTT.

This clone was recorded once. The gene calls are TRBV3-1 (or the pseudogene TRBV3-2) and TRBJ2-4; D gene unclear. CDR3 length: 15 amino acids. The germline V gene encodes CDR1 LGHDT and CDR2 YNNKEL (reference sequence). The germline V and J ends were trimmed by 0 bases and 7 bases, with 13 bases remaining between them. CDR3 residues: CASSQDVVRANIQYF. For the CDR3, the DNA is TGTGCCAGCAGCCAAGATGTTGTTAGAGCCAACATTCAGTACTTC.

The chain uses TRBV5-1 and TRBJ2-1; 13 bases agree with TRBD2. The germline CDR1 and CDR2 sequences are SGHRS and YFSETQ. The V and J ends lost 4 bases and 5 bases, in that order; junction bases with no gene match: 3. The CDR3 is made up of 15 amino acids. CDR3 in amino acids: CASSRGTSGDNEQFF. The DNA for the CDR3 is TGCGCCAGCAGCCGAGGGACTAGCGGGGACAATGAGCAGTTCTTC.

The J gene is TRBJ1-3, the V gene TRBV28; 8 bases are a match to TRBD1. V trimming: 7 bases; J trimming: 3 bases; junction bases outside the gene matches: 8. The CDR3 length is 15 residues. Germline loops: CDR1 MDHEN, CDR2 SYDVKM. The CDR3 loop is CASTEQGGVGNTIYF. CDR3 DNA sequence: TGTGCCAGCACCGAACAGGGGGGAGTTGGAAACACCATATATTTT. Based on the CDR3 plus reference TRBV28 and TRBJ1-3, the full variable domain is DVKVTQSSRYLVKRTGEKVFLECVQDMDHENMFWYRQDPGLGLRLIYFSYDVKMKEKGDIPEGYSVSREKKERFSLILESASTNQTSMYLCASTEQGGVGNTIYFGEGSWLTVV.

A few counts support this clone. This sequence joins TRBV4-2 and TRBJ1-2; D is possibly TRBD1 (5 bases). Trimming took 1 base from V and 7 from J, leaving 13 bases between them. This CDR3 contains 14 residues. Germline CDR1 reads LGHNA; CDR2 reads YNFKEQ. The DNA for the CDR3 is TGTGCCAGCAGCCAAGCTCAGGGTGCCGGTGGCTACACCTTC. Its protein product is CASSQAQGAGGYTF.